The 15 T cell receptor beta chains in this list originate from one sample, sequenced in a study of T cells after posttransplantation cyclophosphamide. A marrow graft followed busulfan-fludarabine conditioning, with cyclophosphamide on days +3 and +4. Measured with immunoSEQ multiplex PCR; TCRdb has only the in-frame clones, and not every one. The sample includes about 7,900 clones, more than 75% of them seen just once. Sequenced material: PBMCs, taken after allogeneic stem cell transplant with posttransplant cyclophosphamide. The receptors here all came from a female patient between 40 and 50 years old who received an allogeneic stem cell transplant from an unrelated donor, was CMV-positive, and had no GVHD. Some T cells may be the graft donor's.

This chain links TRBV2 with TRBJ2-3, with 9 bases fitting TRBD1. CDR3 length: 15 residues. Trimming took 6 bases from V and 4 from J; bases not matched to a gene: 8. Germline loops: CDR1 SNHLY, CDR2 FYNNEI. CDR3 amino acids: CASSRGQGKSDTQYF. For the CDR3, the DNA is TGTGCCAGCAGCAGGGGACAGGGTAAATCAGATACGCAGTATTTT.

The sample holds one count of this clone. This chain links TRBV19 with TRBJ2-2; D perhaps matches TRBD2 (5 bases). Germline lookup yields CDR1 LNHDA and CDR2 SQIVND (reference sequence). Trimming stripped 9 bases from V and 3 bases from J, with 8 bases between. CDR3 length: 12 amino acids. The CDR3 protein is CASNGDTGELFF. Written as DNA, the CDR3 is TGTGCCAGCAACGGGGACACCGGGGAGCTGTTTTTT.

V and J are TRBV9 and TRBJ2-1; 7 bases agree with TRBD1. V shed 2 bases, J shed 8 bases, and the junction held 7 bases outside the gene matches. Germline V CDR1 and CDR2: SGDLS, YYNGEE. CDR3 length equals 14 residues. This CDR3 is CASSVGQDVHEQFF. CDR3 nucleotide sequence: TGTGCCAGCAGCGTCGGACAGGACGTCCATGAGCAGTTCTTC.

This chain links TRBV7-6 with TRBJ2-1; D ambiguous. Trimming took off 0 bases at V and 7 bases at J, with 10 bases between the two ends. The CDR3 consists of 14 residues. CDR1 is SGHVS, CDR2 FNYEAQ, per germline. The DNA of the CDR3 is TGTGCCAGCAGCTTAGCCCCTGGCCGAAATGAGCAGTTCTTC. Translating it yields CASSLAPGRNEQFF.

V gene TRBV2 combines with J gene TRBJ2-3; TRBD1 is a possible D gene (5 bases). Deletions cut 4 bases from V and 1 base from J, with 18 bases between. The CDR3 has 17 amino acids. CDR1 is SNHLY and CDR2 is FYNNEI in the germline V gene. The CDR3, as DNA: TGTGCCAGCAGTGTCGAAGGGGTGGGTCGAGGCACAGATACGCAGTATTTT. Protein product: CASSVEGVGRGTDTQYF.

This clone was observed a single time. Within the sample, other DNA sequences also encode this same CDR3. This chain uses TRBV30 with TRBJ2-3; TRBD2 agrees at 7 bases. CDR1 is GTSNPN and CDR2 is SVGIG in the germline V gene (reference sequence). The CDR3 has 14 residues. V trimming: 2 bases; J trimming: 4 bases; junction bases outside the gene matches: 6. The CDR3 DNA sequence: TGTGCCTGGAGTCGGGCGGGGGTCGCAGATACGCAGTATTTT. This encodes CAWSRAGVADTQYF.

The V gene is TRBV28, the J gene TRBJ1-6, with D perhaps matching TRBD1 (5 bases). In germline, CDR1 is MDHEN, CDR2 SYDVKM. The CDR3 contains 15 residues. Trimming stripped 5 bases from V and 4 bases from J, with 12 bases between. CDR3 loop: CASSLRGFYNSPLHF. The CDR3 DNA reads as TGTGCCAGCAGTCTACGGGGGTTTTATAATTCACCCCTCCACTTT.

The genes are TRBV13 and TRBJ2-1; TRBD1 might be the D (5 bases). Per germline, CDR1 PRHDT and CDR2 FYEKMQ (reference sequence). Trimming left V 3 bases short and J 9 bases short, with 9 bases between. The CDR3 runs to 12 residues. In DNA form, the CDR3 reads TGTGCCAGCAGCTTCAGGGTTCGTGAGCAGTTCTTC. Its translation is CASSFRVREQFF.

The rearrangement links TRBV7-9 to TRBJ1-2; 9 bases are a match to TRBD1. There are 17 residues in the CDR3. The ends lost 5 bases at V and 8 bases at J; junction bases unmatched: 18. The germline V gene encodes CDR1 SEHNR and CDR2 FQNEAQ (reference sequence). The CDR3 loop is CASSRRQGVPLIGGYTF. In DNA form, the CDR3 reads TGTGCCAGCAGCCGTCGACAGGGGGTCCCTCTTATCGGAGGCTACACCTTC.

This clone has just one count. The rearrangement joins TRBV9 to TRBJ2-4; weak D call: TRBD2 (6 bases). The germline V gene encodes CDR1 SGDLS and CDR2 YYNGEE. CDR3 length: 14 amino acids. The V end lost 2 bases, the J end lost 5 bases, and 11 bases lay between the germline ends. The CDR3 spells CASSVTEGQNIQYF. The CDR3 coding sequence is TGTGCCAGCAGCGTCACGGAGGGGCAAAACATTCAGTACTTC.

The chain is built from TRBV7-2 and TRBJ2-7; weak D call: TRBD1 (6 bases). Germline V gene sequence: CDR1 SGHTA, CDR2 FQGNSA. CDR3 length equals 12 residues. V shed 5 bases and J shed 2 bases, with 7 bases lying between them. The CDR3 spells CASSRTAYEQYF. The CDR3 nucleotides read TGTGCCAGCAGCAGGACAGCCTACGAGCAGTACTTC.

The rearrangement uses TRBV5-6 and TRBJ2-3, with 9 bases fitting TRBD2. The germline V gene has CDR1 SGHDT and CDR2 YYEEEE. Unmatched junction bases numbered 12, after V lost 1 base and J lost 0 bases. The CDR3 consists of 19 residues. CDR3 coding DNA: TGTGCCAGCAGCTTGATGGTTGGGCTAGCGGGAACGAGCACAGATACGCAGTATTTT. Translating it yields CASSLMVGLAGTSTDTQYF.

This clone was counted only a few times. This chain links TRBV7-8 with TRBJ2-1; TRBD1 agrees at 9 bases. The CDR3 covers 16 residues. V shed 5 bases and J 7 bases; nucleotides not matched to a gene: 12. CDR1 SGHVS and CDR2 FQNEAQ come from the germline V gene. CDR3 bases: TGTGCCAGCAGCGTCACCGGGACAGGGAGAGTTAATGAGCAGTTCTTC. Encoded protein: CASSVTGTGRVNEQFF. Drawing the rest from reference TRBV7-8 and TRBJ2-1, the complete variable domain is GAGVSQSPRYKVAKRGQDVALRCDPISGHVSLFWYQQALGQGPEFLTYFQNEAQLDKSGLPSDRFFAERPEGSVSTLKIQRTQQEDSAVYLCASSVTGTGRVNEQFFGPGTRLTVL.

The chain couples TRBV28 to TRBJ1-4, with D uncertain. The V gene's germline CDR1 is MDHEN and CDR2 SYDVKM. V shed 2 bases and J shed 0 bases, with 16 bases lying between them. This CDR3 is 18 amino acids long. The CDR3 here is CASSLEFPGRATNEKLFF. DNA for the CDR3: TGTGCCAGCAGTTTAGAGTTCCCTGGGAGGGCAACTAATGAAAAACTGTTTTTT.

V gene TRBV5-1 combines with J gene TRBJ2-2; a weak D match, TRBD1 (6 bases). In germline, CDR1 is SGHRS, CDR2 YFSETQ. The CDR3 runs to 15 residues. The germline V and J ends were trimmed by 0 bases and 3 bases, with 9 bases remaining between them. CDR3 nucleotides: TGCGCCAGCAGCTTGGGCCAGGGGTACACCGGGGAGCTGTTTTTT. Translating it yields CASSLGQGYTGELFF.